Below are 32 T cell receptor beta chains sequenced from a single sample in a study of T cell repertoires in cytomegalovirus infection. Antigen specificity for these receptors is unknown. TCRdb processed the reads anew with MiXCR; each CDR3 protein has one entry. The data hold about 770,000 distinct CDR3 sequences, with 25% to 30% observed a single time. The specimen was cultured CD8+ T cells from PBMCs, collected from culture after CMV antigen stimulation. Receptor source: a human donor in good health (CMV status not recorded). Some clones in this sample may be carry-over from other donors' samples.

This chain joins TRBV28 and TRBJ2-3, with TRBD2 identical over 11 bases. Germline assignment: CDR1 MDHEN and CDR2 SYDVKM. Germline trimming cut 10 bases from V and 0 bases from J; bases unmatched to any gene: 6. The CDR3 covers 15 residues. Here the CDR3 DNA reads TGTGCCACTAGCGGGGGGCCCTTTAGCACAGATACGCAGTATTTT. Residues: CATSGGPFSTDTQYF. Together with reference TRBV28 and TRBJ2-3, the CDR3 gives the full variable domain: DVKVTQSSRYLVKRTGEKVFLECVQDMDHENMFWYRQDPGLGLRLIYFSYDVKMKEKGDIPEGYSVSREKKERFSLILESASTNQTSMYLCATSGGPFSTDTQYFGPGTRLTVL.

The sample holds a few counts of this clonotype. This chain links TRBV12-3 or TRBV12-4 with TRBJ2-3; 9 positions agree with TRBD2. This CDR3 has 16 residues. The ends lost 4 bases at V and 3 bases at J; junction bases unmatched: 8. CDR3 nucleotides: TGTGCCAGCAGTTCCCTAGCGGGGATGACGACAGATACGCAGTATTTT. Translating gives CASSSLAGMTTDTQYF.

In its sample, this clonotype was seen many times. The chain carries TRBV18 and TRBJ2-1; possibly TRBD1 for D (6 bases). The CDR3 has 16 amino acids. The V end lost 2 bases, the J end lost 15 bases, and 26 bases lay between the germline ends. The germline V gene has CDR1 KGHSH and CDR2 LQKENI. The CDR3 nucleotides read TGTGCCAGCTCACCATCCCCCAGACAGGCCGAAGCCAGTCCGTTCTTC. It yields the protein CASSPSPRQAEASPFF. The whole variable domain, remainder taken from reference TRBV18 and TRBJ2-1, is NAGVMQNPRHLVRRRGQEARLRCSPMKGHSHVYWYRQLPEEGLKFMVYLQKENIIDESGMPKERFSAEFPKEGPSILRIQQVVRGDSAAYFCASSPSPRQAEASPFFGPGTRLTVL.

This sequence joins TRBV20-1 and TRBJ2-4; 9 bases match TRBD1. Germline CDR1 and CDR2: DFQATT and SNEGSKA (reference sequence). The CDR3 is 14 amino acids. Germline trimming cut 4 bases from V and 8 bases from J; bases unmatched to any gene: 9. CDR3 DNA sequence: TGCAGTGCTATTCCGGGACAGGGTGTATACATTCAGTACTTC. Amino acid sequence: CSAIPGQGVYIQYF.

The V and J genes are TRBV12-5 and TRBJ2-5, with 7 positions matching TRBD1. J lost 5 bases, V lost 1 base, and 7 bases had no gene match. This CDR3 region has 15 residues. Germline CDR1 LGHNT, CDR2 FRNRAP. CDR3 nucleotide sequence: TGTGCTAGTGGTTTGGCCAGGGACAGCCGGGAGACCCAGTACTTC. It encodes CASGLARDSRETQYF.

V gene TRBV4-3 combines with J gene TRBJ1-5, with D tentatively TRBD1 (6 bases). The CDR3 covers 15 residues. V dropped 4 bases and J dropped 5 bases, with 15 bases sitting between them. In germline, CDR1 is LGHNA, CDR2 YSLEER. The CDR3 region is CASSPTRGGDQPQHF. CDR3 sequence (DNA): TGCGCCAGCAGCCCAACCAGGGGAGGGGATCAGCCCCAGCATTTT.

At least ten counts were recorded for this clonotype. CDR3 coding DNA: TGTGCCAGCAGCTTAGGAATTCCTGGGGCAGGGAGCACCATATATTTT. Translated: CASSLGIPGAGSTIYF. The gene calls are TRBV7-6 and TRBJ1-3; tentative D call: TRBD1 (5 bases). Germline values: CDR1 SGHVS, CDR2 FNYEAQ. V was shortened by 1 base and J by 9 bases, with 19 bases between the two germline ends. This CDR3 has 16 amino acids.

In this sample, this clonotype turned up many times. The V gene is TRBV7-8, the J gene TRBJ2-1; weak D call: TRBD1 (5 bases). The CDR3 consists of 14 residues. Germline V gene data show CDR1 as SGHVS and CDR2 as FQNEAQ. The ends were cut back, 5 bases at V and 2 bases at J, with 10 bases in the middle. In DNA form, the CDR3 reads TGTGCCAGCAGCCCCCTGGGGCCCTACAATGAGCAGTTCTTC. Translation: CASSPLGPYNEQFF.

This clonotype has only a few counts. The chain uses TRBV20-1 and TRBJ1-6; 8 bases are a match to TRBD1. Per the germline V gene, CDR1 is DFQATT and CDR2 is SNEGSKA (reference sequence). The length of the CDR3 is 17 residues. J gave up 6 bases and V 0 bases, and 10 bases lay outside the gene matches. DNA of the CDR3: TGCAGTGCTAGAGATTCCTCCGGACAGGGCAGTAATTCACCCCTCCACTTT. It is translated as CSARDSSGQGSNSPLHF.

This clonotype has a handful of counts. The V gene is TRBV6-1, the J gene TRBJ1-1, with D hard to call. Germline V gives CDR1 MNHNS, CDR2 SASEGT. V was pared by 9 bases and J by 1 base, with 6 bases between. CDR3 length equals 11 residues. CDR3 DNA: TGTGCCAGTTGGGGGAACACTGAAGCTTTCTTT. Its translation is CASWGNTEAFF.

The V and J genes are TRBV9 and TRBJ2-3, with D possibly called TRBD1 or TRBD2 (5 bases each). V was clipped by 3 bases and J by 2 bases, with 25 bases between them. The germline V gene has CDR1 SGDLS and CDR2 YYNGEE. This CDR3 spans 19 amino acids. CDR3 protein: CASSATLPGPHLNTDTQYF. CDR3 sequence (DNA): TGTGCCAGCAGCGCGACTCTTCCGGGGCCTCACCTGAACACAGATACGCAGTATTTT.

The gene calls are TRBV20-1 and TRBJ1-2, with unresolved D. Trimming removed 6 bases from V and 3 bases from J, with 5 bases in between. CDR1 and CDR2 (germline): DFQATT, SNEGSKA (reference sequence). This CDR3 region has 10 residues. The CDR3 DNA is TGCAGTGCCGGGGACTATGGCTACACCTTC. Protein product: CSAGDYGYTF.

This chain links TRBV10-3 with TRBJ2-1; 8 nucleotides align to TRBD2. The CDR3 consists of 14 residues. Trimming at V came to 11 bases and at J to 4 bases, leaving 10 bases not matched to a gene. Germline loops: CDR1 ENHRY, CDR2 SYGVKD. The CDR3 sequence: CASSGSGGYNEQFF. The CDR3 DNA sequence: TGTGCCTCCAGCGGATCGGGGGGGTACAATGAGCAGTTCTTC.

The gene calls are TRBV27 and TRBJ2-7; the D gene is possibly TRBD2 (5 bases). CDR3 size: 14 residues. V lost 3 bases and J 3 bases, leaving 12 bases between the germline ends. The germline gives CDR1 MNHEY, CDR2 SMNVEV (reference sequence). The CDR3 loop reads CASSFGPEGYEQYV. DNA for the CDR3: TGTGCCAGCAGTTTCGGGCCCGAGGGCTACGAGCAGTACGTC.

This chain connects TRBV4-2 to TRBJ1-2; tentative D call: TRBD1 (5 bases). The V gene lost 0 bases and the J gene lost 2 bases, with 7 bases spanning the gap. Germline V gene sequence: CDR1 LGHNA, CDR2 YNFKEQ. CDR3 length equals 14 residues. The CDR3 loop is CASSQEGRNYGYTF. The CDR3 DNA sequence: TGTGCCAGCAGCCAAGAGGGACGGAACTATGGCTACACCTTC.

Written as DNA, the CDR3 is TGTGCCAGCAGTGAAGGTCCTGCCAGGATGGATGGCTACACCTTC. Protein sequence: CASSEGPARMDGYTF. The V call is TRBV25-1, the J call TRBJ1-2; no clear D. The CDR3 has 15 residues. The V end was cut by 2 bases, the J end by 6 bases, with 16 bases between. Looked up from germline, CDR1 is MGHDK and CDR2 is SYGVNS.

This clonotype was detected a few times. The J gene is TRBJ2-1, the V gene TRBV14; D is uncertain. Trimming stripped 0 bases from V and 6 bases from J, with 6 bases between. CDR3 length: 13 amino acids. Germline-derived CDR1 and CDR2 are SGHDN and FVKESK. The CDR3 nucleotides read TGTGCCAGCAGCCAAGACCCTGGCAATGAGCAGTTCTTC. Protein: CASSQDPGNEQFF.

This clonotype has more than one count but fewer than ten. The gene calls are TRBV12-5 and TRBJ2-5; 9 nucleotides match TRBD2. Trimming took 4 bases from V and 2 from J; bases not matched to a gene: 8. The CDR3 runs 16 residues. From germline, CDR1 is LGHNT and CDR2 FRNRAP. Here the CDR3 DNA reads TGTGCTAGTGGTTGGGGACTAGCCGGGGCACAAGAGACCCAGTACTTC. This translates into CASGWGLAGAQETQYF.

This clonotype has a handful of counts. The genes are TRBV11-1 and TRBJ1-6; 7 nucleotides agree with TRBD1. CDR1 and CDR2 from the germline V gene are SGHAT and FQDESV (reference sequence). V dropped 3 bases and J dropped 11; count of bases not matched to a gene: 7. The CDR3 sequence is 14 residues long. The chain's CDR3 is CASSFTGDAPPLHF. CDR3 in DNA: TGTGCCAGCAGCTTCACAGGGGATGCTCCACCCCTCCACTTT.

The chain is built from TRBV20-1 and TRBJ2-1; TRBD2 matches 12 bases. Trimming cost V 0 bases and J 8 bases; bases outside gene matches: 11. The germline gives CDR1 DFQATT, CDR2 SNEGSKA (reference sequence). The CDR3 has 17 residues. DNA of the CDR3: TGCAGTGCTAGAGATCCGGAGCTAGCGGGGGGGTGGGATGAGCAGTTCTTC. This gives the protein CSARDPELAGGWDEQFF.

The gene calls are TRBV2 and TRBJ1-1; no firm D call. The V end lost 6 bases, the J end lost 1 base, and 9 bases lay between the germline ends. Germline V CDR1 and CDR2: SNHLY, FYNNEI. This CDR3 region has 13 residues. DNA of the CDR3: TGTGCCAGCAGCGAGACGCCGAACACTGAAGCTTTCTTT. Amino acid sequence: CASSETPNTEAFF.

This clonotype was counted only a few times. The chain uses TRBV7-6 and TRBJ2-1; D remains unclear. CDR1 is SGHVS and CDR2 is FNYEAQ in the germline V gene. The CDR3 sequence is 12 residues long. Trimming left V 4 bases short and J 8 bases short, with 9 bases between. In nucleotides, the CDR3 is TGTGCCAGCAGCTCCGCAATCCATGAGCAGTTCTTC. Amino acids: CASSSAIHEQFF.

V and J are TRBV29-1 and TRBJ1-1, with D maybe TRBD1 (6 bases). V was clipped by 3 bases and J by 5 bases, with 10 bases between them. Germline loops: CDR1 SQVTM, CDR2 ANQGSEA. The CDR3 is made up of 12 amino acids. The CDR3: CSVEQQGTEAFF. Written as DNA, the CDR3 is TGCAGCGTTGAGCAACAGGGTACTGAAGCTTTCTTT.

The chain couples TRBV14 to TRBJ1-1, with a weak D call TRBD1 (5 bases). The CDR3 runs to 15 residues. Per the germline V gene, CDR1 is SGHDN and CDR2 is FVKESK. Trimming stripped 5 bases from V and 1 base from J, with 14 bases between. CDR3 residues: CASSDVGGRNTEAFF. CDR3 sequence (DNA): TGTGCCAGCAGCGACGTTGGGGGGAGGAACACTGAAGCTTTCTTT.

This clonotype was seen many times. The chain links TRBV7-2 to TRBJ1-1; tentatively, D is TRBD1 (6 bases). CDR1 is SGHTA, CDR2 FQGNSA, per germline. The V gene lost 2 bases and the J gene lost 11 bases, with 12 bases spanning the gap. The CDR3 is 12 residues long. CDR3 DNA: TGTGCCAGCAGCTTAACAGGGACGATGGCTTTCTTT. Translating it yields CASSLTGTMAFF.

This chain links TRBV4-1 with TRBJ1-1, with D perhaps matching TRBD1 (5 bases). Between the trimmed V and J ends, which lost 3 bases and 2 bases, there was a span of 16 bases. The CDR3 has 16 amino acids. Germline V gene sequence: CDR1 MGHRA, CDR2 YSYEKL. CDR3 nucleotides: TGCGCCAGCAGCCAGGGGGTTGACAGTTCCAACACTGAAGCTTTCTTT. Its protein is CASSQGVDSSNTEAFF.

The sample holds a few counts of this clonotype. The chain couples TRBV19 to TRBJ1-1; D is unclear. The CDR3 is 12 amino acids. Trimming took off 4 bases at V and 3 bases at J, with 6 bases between the two ends. CDR1 is LNHDA and CDR2 is SQIVND in the germline V gene (reference sequence). The CDR3 reads CASSTADTEAFF. In nucleotides, the CDR3 is TGTGCCAGTAGTACGGCAGACACTGAAGCTTTCTTT.

This clonotype occurred a few times. The J gene is TRBJ2-3, the V gene TRBV11-1, with D hard to call. V was trimmed by 7 bases and J by 4 bases, leaving 21 bases between them. In germline, CDR1 is SGHAT, CDR2 FQDESV (reference sequence). The CDR3 is 16 amino acids. In nucleotides, the CDR3 is TGTGCCAGCACCATGAACCGACTTGCACGCGCAGATACGCAGTATTTT. Translation: CASTMNRLARADTQYF.

The CDR3, as DNA: TGTGCCAGCAGTCGAAAAGATAAGGAACCCCTCCACTTT. This translates into CASSRKDKEPLHF. The V call is TRBV7-6, the J call TRBJ1-6; no clear D. Looked up from germline, CDR1 is SGHVS and CDR2 is FNYEAQ. The CDR3 covers 13 residues. V was pared by 6 bases and J by 12 bases, with 15 bases between.

This clonotype turned up a few times. V is TRBV11-2 and J is TRBJ2-3; possible D gene TRBD1, 5 bases. This CDR3 has 16 amino acids. The V gene lost 8 bases and the J gene lost 2 bases, with 20 bases spanning the gap. Germline lookup yields CDR1 SGHAT and CDR2 FQNNGV. The CDR3 DNA reads as TGTGCCAGCGCCCAGGGCAAGACTTTTTTCACAGATACGCAGTATTTT. Residues: CASAQGKTFFTDTQYF.

In this sample, this clonotype turned up a few times. The chain recombines TRBV7-2 with TRBJ2-3; 7 positions match TRBD2. V shed 1 base, J shed 2 bases, and the junction held 3 bases outside the gene matches. The germline V gene encodes CDR1 SGHTA and CDR2 FQGNSA. This CDR3 comprises 15 residues. Here the CDR3 DNA reads TGTGCCAGCAGCTTAGGGGACTACCTCACAGATACGCAGTATTTT. It specifies CASSLGDYLTDTQYF.

V usage is TRBV7-9 and J usage is TRBJ2-1, with 8 positions matching TRBD1. Per germline, CDR1 SEHNR and CDR2 FQNEAQ (reference sequence). Trimming took 8 bases from V and 0 from J; bases not matched to a gene: 3. CDR3 size: 14 residues. CDR3 nucleotides: TGTGCCAGCCTCCAGGGGGCCTCCTACAATGAGCAGTTCTTC. Translating gives CASLQGASYNEQFF.